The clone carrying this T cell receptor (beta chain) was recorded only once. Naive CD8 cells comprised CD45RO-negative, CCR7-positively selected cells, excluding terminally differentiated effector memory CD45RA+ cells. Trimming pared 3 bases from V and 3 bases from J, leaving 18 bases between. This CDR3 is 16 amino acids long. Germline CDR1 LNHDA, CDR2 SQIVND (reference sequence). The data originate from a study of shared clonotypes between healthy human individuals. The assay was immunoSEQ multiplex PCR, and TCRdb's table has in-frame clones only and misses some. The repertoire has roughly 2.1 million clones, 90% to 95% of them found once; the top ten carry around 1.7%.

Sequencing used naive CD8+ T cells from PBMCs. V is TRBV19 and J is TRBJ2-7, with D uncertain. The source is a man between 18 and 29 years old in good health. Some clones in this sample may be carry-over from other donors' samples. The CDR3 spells CASSIPKKALLYEQYF. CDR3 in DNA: TGTGCCAGTAGTATCCCGAAAAAAGCCCTCCTCTACGAGCAGTACTTC.